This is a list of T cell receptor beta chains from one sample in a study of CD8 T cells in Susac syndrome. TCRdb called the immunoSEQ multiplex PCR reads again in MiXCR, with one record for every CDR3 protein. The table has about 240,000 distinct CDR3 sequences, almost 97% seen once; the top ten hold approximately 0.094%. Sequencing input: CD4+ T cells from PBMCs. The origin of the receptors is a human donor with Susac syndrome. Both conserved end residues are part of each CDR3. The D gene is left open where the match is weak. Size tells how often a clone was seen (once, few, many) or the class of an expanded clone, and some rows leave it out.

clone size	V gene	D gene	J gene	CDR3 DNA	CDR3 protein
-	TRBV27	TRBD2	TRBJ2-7	TGTGCCAGCAGTTTTGGGACTAGCGGAGGATACGAGCAGTACTTC	CASSFGTSGGYEQYF
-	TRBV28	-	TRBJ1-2	TGTGCCAGCAGTTTCCTACTAAATGGCTACACCTTC	CASSFLLNGYTF
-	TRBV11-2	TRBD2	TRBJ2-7	TGTGCCAGCAGCTACCTGCAAGCGGGAGTTCGGGGCTACGAGCAGTACTTC	CASSYLQAGVRGYEQYF
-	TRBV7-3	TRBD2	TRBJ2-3	TGTGCCAGCAGCTCACGAATCCTCGGACTAGCGGGAGACACAGATACGCAGTATTTT	CASSSRILGLAGDTDTQYF
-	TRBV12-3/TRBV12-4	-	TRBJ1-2	TGTGCCAGCTTTAAGAAGGGAGGCTACACCTTC	CASFKKGGYTF
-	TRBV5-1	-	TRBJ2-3	TGCGCCAGCAGCTCAGGACAGCAAACAACAGATACGCAGTATTTT	CASSSGQQTTDTQYF
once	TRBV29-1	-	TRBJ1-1	TGCAGCGGCATGGACGGAGGGACTGAAGCTTTCTTT	CSGMDGGTEAFF
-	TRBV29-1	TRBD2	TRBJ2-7	TGCAGCGTGACTAGCGGGAGGGTCGGGGAGCAGTACTTC	CSVTSGRVGEQYF
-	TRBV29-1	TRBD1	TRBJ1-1	TGCAGCGTTGCGGCAGGGGGACGATACACTGAAGCTTTCTTT	CSVAAGGRYTEAFF
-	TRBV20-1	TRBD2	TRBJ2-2	TGCAGTGCTATGCCGGGACTAGCGTACACCGGGGAGCTGTTTTTT	CSAMPGLAYTGELFF
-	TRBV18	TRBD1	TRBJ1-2	TGTGCCAGCTCAGAGACAGGGGACTATGGCTACACCTTC	CASSETGDYGYTF
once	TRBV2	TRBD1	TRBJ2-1	TGTGCCAGCAGTAACCAGGGGGTTCCCTACAATGAGCAGTTCTTC	CASSNQGVPYNEQFF
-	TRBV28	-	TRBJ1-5	TGTGCCAGCAGTGCCTCGGGAGGCCCTGGACAGCCCCAGCATTTT	CASSASGGPGQPQHF
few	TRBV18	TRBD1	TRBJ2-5	TGTGCCAGCTCACTCGACAGGGGCCAAGAGACCCAGTACTTC	CASSLDRGQETQYF
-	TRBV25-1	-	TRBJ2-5	TGTGCCAGCACTCGACCCAAAGAGACCCAGTACTTC	CASTRPKETQYF
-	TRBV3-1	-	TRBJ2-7	TGTGCCAGCAGCCAAGAGACAGGCCTGGAGTACTTC	CASSQETGLEYF
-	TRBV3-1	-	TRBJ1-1	TGTGCCAGCAACTCGGACGGTCTGAACACTGAAGCTTTCTTT	CASNSDGLNTEAFF
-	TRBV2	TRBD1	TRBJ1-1	TGTGCCAGCAAACCGACAGGGGGTACTGAAGCTTTCTTT	CASKPTGGTEAFF
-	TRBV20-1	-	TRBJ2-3	TGCAGTGCTAGACCTCCCGGGATTTTGGATACGCAGTATTTT	CSARPPGILDTQYF
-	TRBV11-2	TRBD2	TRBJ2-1	TGTGCCAGCAGCTTAGAGTCCGCGGGAGTGGGCTACAATGAGCAGTTCTTC	CASSLESAGVGYNEQFF
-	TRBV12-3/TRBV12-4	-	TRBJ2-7	TGTGCCAGCAGTTTATATCGGGACTCCTACGAGCAGTACTTC	CASSLYRDSYEQYF
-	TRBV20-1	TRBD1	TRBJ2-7	TGCAGTGCAGAGTCTCCGGGACAGGGAGCCGAGCAGTACTTC	CSAESPGQGAEQYF
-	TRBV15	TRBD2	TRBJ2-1	TGTGCCACCAGCAGAGTAGCGGGAGTCTACAATGAGCAGTTCTTC	CATSRVAGVYNEQFF
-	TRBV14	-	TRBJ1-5	TGTGCCAGCAGCCAAGCGGGCCCCCCCCGGCCCCAGCATTTT	CASSQAGPPRPQHF
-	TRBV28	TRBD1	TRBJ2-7	TGTGCCAGCAGGACGGGACAGGGGGTCTACGAGCAGTACTTC	CASRTGQGVYEQYF
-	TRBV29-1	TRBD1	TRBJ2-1	TGCAGCGTTGAGGGACAGGGGTCACTCCGTGGGGAATATTACAATGAGCAGTTCTTC	CSVEGQGSLRGEYYNEQFF
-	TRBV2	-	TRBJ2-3	TGTGCCAGCAGTGGGGACTTTACAGATACGCAGTATTTT	CASSGDFTDTQYF
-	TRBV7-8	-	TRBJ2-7	TGTGCCAGCAGCACCACTCTCCACCCCTACGAGCAGTACTTC	CASSTTLHPYEQYF
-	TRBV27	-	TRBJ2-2	TGTGCCAGCAGTCCAACATCTGGGGAGCTGTTTTTT	CASSPTSGELFF
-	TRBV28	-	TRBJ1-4	TGTGCCAGCAGTAGACAAGGGGCGAGGGAAAAACTGTTTTTT	CASSRQGAREKLFF
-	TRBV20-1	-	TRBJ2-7	TGCAGTGCTAGAGATGGAATACAGGAGGGGTGGAACTACGAGCAGTACTTC	CSARDGIQEGWNYEQYF
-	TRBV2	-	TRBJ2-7	TGTGCCAGTACTAAAGGGCCTTCGTACGAGCAGTACTTC	CASTKGPSYEQYF
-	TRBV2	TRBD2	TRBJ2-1	TGTGCCAGCAGGAATGGACTAGCGGTCTACAATGAGCAGTTCTTC	CASRNGLAVYNEQFF
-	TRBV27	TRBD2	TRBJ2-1	TGTGCCAGCAGTCTCTATGGGGCTGGACTAGCGTACTCCTACAATGAGCAGTTCTTC	CASSLYGAGLAYSYNEQFF
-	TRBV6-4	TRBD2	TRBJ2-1	TGTGCCAGCAGTGACTACACTAGCGGGAGAGATGAGCAGTTCTTC	CASSDYTSGRDEQFF
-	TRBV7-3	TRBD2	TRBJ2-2	TGTGCCAGCAGCTCTTCTAGCGGGGGCACCGGGGAGCTGTTTTTT	CASSSSSGGTGELFF
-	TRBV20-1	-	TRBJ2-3	TGCAGTGCTAGCTACTCGTATACGCAGTATTTT	CSASYSYTQYF
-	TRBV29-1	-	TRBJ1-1	TGCAGCGTTGGCCAGAGCCCGAACACTGAAGCTTTCTTT	CSVGQSPNTEAFF
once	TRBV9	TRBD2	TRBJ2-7	TGTGCCAGCAGCGTAGCGGGGACTAGCGATTCCTACGAGCAGTACTTC	CASSVAGTSDSYEQYF
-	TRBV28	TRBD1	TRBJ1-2	TGTGCCAGCAGTCCTCCGACAGGGGGCAACTATGGCTACACCTTC	CASSPPTGGNYGYTF
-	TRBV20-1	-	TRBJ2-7	TGCAGTGCTCAGACATCCTACTCCTACGAGCAGTACTTC	CSAQTSYSYEQYF